Shown below are 11 T cell receptor beta chains from a single sample sequenced in a study of T cells in Graves' hyperthyroidism and ophthalmopathy. The source material, RNA transcripts, was used to amplify TCR beta CDR3 regions. A first-round RT-PCR of the TCR CDR3 used the HTBI primer set. One entry per CDR3 protein results from TCRdb running MiXCR on the multiplex PCR reads. The repertoire consists of about half a million distinct CDR3 sequences, with around 21% occurring once and the leading ten covering around 27%. Specimen: blood. Receptors were obtained from a man younger than 35 with Graves' hyperthyroidism.

This clonotype was observed a few times. V is TRBV18 and J is TRBJ2-7; D not resolved. This CDR3 comprises 13 residues. Trimming pared 2 bases from V and 12 bases from J, leaving 17 bases between. Germline CDR1 KGHSH, CDR2 LQKENI. The CDR3: CASSPGQETLLYF. The CDR3 DNA reads TGTGCCAGCTCACCAGGGCAGGAGACACTTTTGTACTTC.

This clonotype was observed many times. The rearrangement joins TRBV2 to TRBJ1-2, with D uncertain. The V gene lost 1 base and the J gene lost 7 bases, with 19 bases spanning the gap. Germline loops: CDR1 SNHLY, CDR2 FYNNEI. The CDR3 runs to 16 residues. The CDR3 region is CASSEEGLMEGGGYTF. CDR3 DNA sequence: TGTGCCAGCAGTGAAGAGGGTTTAATGGAAGGAGGTGGCTACACCTTC.

This clonotype was picked up many times. J is TRBJ2-7 and V is TRBV19; TRBD2 might be the D (5 bases). V lost 2 bases and J lost 6, with 11 bases in between. The CDR3 consists of 13 residues. Per the germline V gene, CDR1 is LNHDA and CDR2 is SQIVND (reference sequence). The CDR3 DNA reads TGTGCCAGTAGTATACTTCCGGGGAGCGAGCAGTACTTC. It is translated as CASSILPGSEQYF.

There are many counts of this clonotype. The chain recombines TRBV11-2 with TRBJ2-7; unclear D gene. The V end was cut by 5 bases, the J end by 1 base, with 15 bases between. This CDR3 spans 15 amino acids. Germline CDR1 and CDR2: SGHAT and FQNNGV. Here the CDR3 reads CASSTADRPSYEQYF. Written as DNA, the CDR3 is TGTGCCAGCAGCACCGCGGACCGCCCTTCCTACGAGCAGTACTTC.

This clonotype was counted ten times or more. This chain connects TRBV6-5 to TRBJ1-5; 10 bases agree with TRBD1. V shed 3 bases, J shed 2 bases, and the junction held 4 bases outside the gene matches. This CDR3 has 16 residues. CDR1 MNHEY and CDR2 SVGAGI come from the germline V gene. CDR3 sequence (DNA): TGTGCCAGCAGTTATAGAGGACAGGGGGGCAATCAGCCCCAGCATTTT. Translating gives CASSYRGQGGNQPQHF.

This clonotype was found many times. CDR3 nucleotide sequence: TGTGCCAGCAGTTTAGGGGCAGACCTTGAAGCTTTCTTT. Translating it yields CASSLGADLEAFF. This rearrangement joins TRBV27 to TRBJ1-1; weak D call: TRBD1 (5 bases). V gave up 2 bases and J gave up 7 bases, with 11 bases separating them. Germline loops: CDR1 MNHEY, CDR2 SMNVEV (reference sequence). The CDR3 length is 13 residues.

This clonotype was seen a single time. It may be a read error: a sequence one base away is much more abundant. CDR3 in amino acids: CASGLYSSGANVLTF. DNA of the CDR3: TGTGCCAGCGGTTTGTACAGCTCTGGGGCCAACGTCCTGACTTTC. This rearrangement joins TRBV28 to TRBJ2-6, with D unresolved. CDR1 and CDR2 (germline): MDHEN, SYDVKM. CDR3 length: 15 amino acids.

Comment on this clonotype: One end of the junction fails to match germline, which may point to a read error. CDR3: CASSDQSRSEQYF. For the CDR3, the DNA is TGTGCCAGTAGTGATCAATCCAGGTCCGAGCAGTACTTC. The gene calls are TRBV6-1 and TRBJ2-7; no clear D gene. Germline values: CDR1 MNHNS, CDR2 SASEGT. This CDR3 is 13 amino acids long.

The CDR3 is CASQAEGTGGYGYTF. In DNA, the CDR3 is TGTGCCAGCCAGGCCGAGGGGACAGGGGGATATGGCTACACCTTC. The rearrangement joins TRBV6-1 to TRBJ1-2; 11 nucleotides match TRBD1. The CDR3 runs 15 residues. Trimming removed 8 bases from V and 5 bases from J; junction bases left unmatched: 10. Per germline, CDR1 MNHNS and CDR2 SASEGT.

The chain uses TRBV5-1 and TRBJ2-7, with 10 nucleotides matching TRBD1. This CDR3 comprises 17 residues. The V gene end was trimmed by 4 bases and the J gene end by 3 bases; junction bases not matched to a gene: 13. Germline-derived CDR1 and CDR2 are SGHRS and YFSETQ. The DNA for the CDR3 is TGCGCCAGCAGCAAGCGCGAACTCCGGGACAGGGGCTACGAGCAGTACTTC. It yields the protein CASSKRELRDRGYEQYF. The full variable domain, completed using reference TRBV5-1 and TRBJ2-7, is KAGVTQTPRYLIKTRGQQVTLSCSPISGHRSVSWYQQTPGQGLQFLFEYFSETQRNKGNFPGRFSGRQFSNSRSEMNVSTLELGDSALYLCASSKRELRDRGYEQYFGPGTRLTVT.

In its sample, this clonotype was seen many times. V and J are TRBV10-1 and TRBJ1-1; 9 bases line up with TRBD1. J lost 1 base, V lost 6 bases, and 6 bases had no gene match. Germline loops: CDR1 WNHNN, CDR2 SYGVQD (reference sequence). CDR3 length equals 15 residues. In DNA, the CDR3 is TGCGCCAGCAGAGTTACAGGGGGCCAGAACACTGAAGCTTTCTTT. This gives the protein CASRVTGGQNTEAFF.